The rows below give T cell receptor beta chains drawn from one sample of a study of cytomegalovirus exposure and HLA in healthy donors. The repertoire was sequenced with immunoSEQ multiplex PCR; TCRdb's copy has only in-frame clones and lacks some. The profile covers under 65,000 clones, with 82% appearing a single time and around 3% taken by the ten largest. Sample: PBMCs. All receptors come from a man aged 50 to 59 in good health and CMV-seronegative. Each CDR3 is given with its conserved first and last residue. The D gene is left open where the match is weak. Clone size is shown for a subset of rows, as once, few, many or a class of expanded clone.

d_call,j_call,clone_size,v_call,cdr3_aa,cdr3_nt
TRBD2,TRBJ2-5,-,TRBV7-9,CASSLGRLAVAEGETQYF,TGTGCCAGCAGCTTAGGAAGACTAGCCGTCGCGGAGGGGGAGACCCAGTACTTC
-,TRBJ1-1,-,TRBV11-2,CASSLVRQDEAFF,TGTGCCAGCAGCTTAGTTCGGCAGGATGAAGCTTTCTTT
-,TRBJ2-7,once,TRBV6-6,CASSPQGSYEQYF,TGTGCCAGCAGCCCCCAGGGGTCCTACGAGCAGTACTTC
TRBD2,TRBJ2-3,once,TRBV4-1,CASSQRSGGVTDTQYF,TGCGCCAGCAGCCAACGTAGCGGGGGGGTCACAGATACGCAGTATTTT
TRBD1,TRBJ1-5,few,TRBV6-4,CASSIQGAGNQPQHF,TGTGCCAGCAGTATACAGGGGGCGGGCAATCAGCCCCAGCATTTT
-,TRBJ1-5,-,TRBV5-8,CASSARGGGRSQPQHF,TGTGCCAGCAGCGCCCGAGGGGGGGGCCGGAGTCAGCCCCAGCATTTT
-,TRBJ2-7,-,TRBV7-2,CASSLEAPSLYEQYF,TGTGCCAGCAGCTTAGAAGCACCCTCCCTCTACGAGCAGTACTTC
-,TRBJ1-3,-,TRBV4-1,CASSHRGIASGNTIYF,TGCGCCAGCAGCCATCGGGGAATTGCCTCTGGAAACACCATATATTTT
TRBD2,TRBJ2-2,few,TRBV4-2,CASSQDLGLAGGTGELFF,TGTGCCAGCAGCCAAGACTTGGGACTAGCGGGGGGTACCGGGGAGCTGTTTTTT
-,TRBJ2-3,-,TRBV7-6,CASSLGMGQGFTSTDTQYF,TGTGCCAGCAGCTTAGGAATGGGACAAGGATTTACTAGCACAGATACGCAGTATTTT
-,TRBJ1-2,-,TRBV4-1,CASSQDLGRILYGYTF,TGCGCCAGCAGCCAAGATCTAGGAAGGATTCTCTATGGCTACACCTTC
TRBD2,TRBJ2-1,-,TRBV6-5,CASSYGPSGGNEQFF,TGTGCCAGCAGTTACGGGCCTAGCGGGGGTAATGAGCAGTTCTTC
TRBD2,TRBJ2-5,-,TRBV5-1,CASSALSSSGGGETQYF,TGCGCCAGCAGCGCCCTGTCGAGTAGCGGGGGGGGTGAGACCCAGTACTTC
TRBD1,TRBJ2-2,-,TRBV12-5,CASGSGTGYTGELFF,TGTGCTAGTGGTTCTGGGACAGGTTACACCGGGGAGCTGTTTTTT
-,TRBJ2-2,few,TRBV27,CASSEFNTGELFF,TGTGCCAGCAGTGAGTTCAACACCGGGGAGCTGTTTTTT
-,TRBJ1-1,-,TRBV10-3,CATRDLSFGNTEAFF,TGTGCCACCCGAGACTTGAGTTTCGGGAACACTGAAGCTTTCTTT
-,TRBJ1-6,few,TRBV19,CASSITPLLYNSPLHF,TGTGCCAGTAGTATAACACCGCTGTTATATAATTCACCCCTCCACTTT
TRBD1,TRBJ2-2,once,TRBV5-1,CASRSGTAFTGELFF,TGCGCCAGCAGGTCCGGGACAGCCTTCACCGGGGAGCTGTTTTTT
TRBD1,TRBJ1-2,-,TRBV28,CASSSRQGIRSGYTF,TGTGCCAGCAGTTCAAGACAGGGGATCAGGTCTGGCTACACCTTC
-,TRBJ2-3,few,TRBV27,CASSLSWVARPTDTQYF,TGTGCCAGCAGTTTATCTTGGGTTGCGAGGCCCACAGATACGCAGTATTTT
-,TRBJ1-4,-,TRBV2,CASRTLSTNEKLFF,TGTGCCAGCAGAACACTATCAACTAATGAAAAACTGTTTTTT
TRBD2,TRBJ2-2,-,TRBV7-6,CASSSTSGGTPGELFF,TGTGCCAGCAGCTCCACTAGCGGGGGCACTCCCGGGGAGCTGTTTTTT
TRBD1,TRBJ1-4,-,TRBV14,CASSQRTGGEKLFF,TGTGCCAGCAGCCAAAGGACAGGTGGAGAAAAACTGTTTTTT
-,TRBJ2-7,-,TRBV7-2,CASSLGQPTYRVEQYF,TGTGCCAGCAGCTTAGGCCAACCAACATACAGGGTTGAGCAGTACTTC
TRBD2,TRBJ2-1,-,TRBV5-1,CASSPIAGGSNEQFF,TGCGCCAGCAGCCCAATAGCGGGGGGTTCCAATGAGCAGTTCTTC
-,TRBJ2-1,once,TRBV27,CASRHRDDYNEQFF,TGTGCCAGCAGACACAGGGATGACTACAATGAGCAGTTCTTC
TRBD1,TRBJ1-6,-,TRBV19,CASSPGTDNSPLHF,TGTGCCAGTAGTCCCGGGACAGACAATTCACCCCTCCACTTT
TRBD2,TRBJ2-3,-,TRBV7-3,CASSSTSGEADTQYF,TGTGCCAGCAGCTCTACTAGCGGGGAGGCAGATACGCAGTATTTT
TRBD1,TRBJ2-7,-,TRBV9,CASSAGQGTYEQYF,TGTGCCAGCAGCGCGGGACAGGGCACCTACGAGCAGTACTTC
-,TRBJ2-7,-,TRBV28,CASSPHATGLSYEQYF,TGTGCCAGCAGCCCGCACGCAACAGGGCTTTCCTACGAGCAGTACTTC
TRBD1,TRBJ1-1,-,TRBV2,CASRQGASGGRTEAFF,TGTGCCAGCAGACAGGGGGCGTCGGGTGGGCGGACTGAAGCTTTCTTT
-,TRBJ2-5,-,TRBV11-2,CASSSGLFSQYF,TGTGCCAGCAGCTCCGGACTATTTTCCCAGTACTTC
TRBD2,TRBJ2-7,-,TRBV5-1,CASSTSLAGGDYEQYF,TGCGCCAGCAGCACCTCACTAGCGGGGGGAGACTACGAGCAGTACTTC